A selection of T cell receptor beta chains follows, all from one sample in a study of shared clonotypes between healthy human individuals. Libraries were prepared by immunoSEQ multiplex PCR; TCRdb keeps only in-frame clonotypes and omits some of them. The sample records 1.5 million to 2.5 million clones, roughly 95% being singletons. The sample consisted of naive CD8+ T cells sorted from blood. These receptors all come from a man aged 18 to 29 in good health. The CDR3 runs from the conserved cysteine through the conserved F or W. The D gene is left open where the match is weak. Clone size is given for some rows only: seen once, a few or many times, or a class if the clone is expanded.

d_call: -
clone_size: few
cdr3_length: 15
j_call: TRBJ1-3
v_call: TRBV4-3
cdr3_aa: CASSQALASGNTIYF
cdr3_nt: TGCGCCAGCAGCCAAGCTTTAGCCTCTGGAAACACCATATATTTT

d_call: -
clone_size: -
cdr3_length: 15
j_call: TRBJ2-5
v_call: TRBV4-1
cdr3_aa: CASSQDGLDQETQYF
cdr3_nt: TGCGCCAGCAGCCAAGATGGGCTAGACCAAGAGACCCAGTACTTC

d_call: -
clone_size: -
cdr3_length: 16
j_call: TRBJ2-3
v_call: TRBV27
cdr3_aa: CASSLLAVDGTDTQYF
cdr3_nt: TGTGCCAGCAGTTTACTCGCGGTTGATGGCACAGATACGCAGTATTTT

d_call: -
clone_size: -
cdr3_length: 15
j_call: TRBJ2-7
v_call: TRBV6-1
cdr3_aa: CASSYRDRSSYEQYF
cdr3_nt: TGTGCCAGCTCCTACCGGGACCGGAGCTCCTACGAGCAGTACTTC

d_call: TRBD1
clone_size: -
cdr3_length: 15
j_call: TRBJ1-1
v_call: TRBV25-1
cdr3_aa: CASSTQQGMNTEAFF
cdr3_nt: TGTGCCAGCAGTACACAACAGGGGATGAACACTGAAGCTTTCTTT

d_call: -
clone_size: -
cdr3_length: 15
j_call: TRBJ2-7
v_call: TRBV5-6
cdr3_aa: CASSLLRGGTYEQYF
cdr3_nt: TGTGCCAGCAGCTTGTTACGGGGCGGAACCTACGAGCAGTACTTC

d_call: TRBD2
clone_size: -
cdr3_length: 14
j_call: TRBJ2-5
v_call: TRBV7-9
cdr3_aa: CASSFSGSGETQYF
cdr3_nt: TGTGCCAGCAGCTTTAGCGGGTCAGGAGAGACCCAGTACTTC

d_call: TRBD2
clone_size: -
cdr3_length: 15
j_call: TRBJ2-1
v_call: TRBV19
cdr3_aa: CASGPFAGGPNEQFF
cdr3_nt: TGTGCCAGTGGACCGTTTGCGGGAGGGCCCAATGAGCAGTTCTTC

d_call: -
clone_size: -
cdr3_length: 12
j_call: TRBJ2-3
v_call: TRBV11-2
cdr3_aa: CASSFREDTQYF
cdr3_nt: TGTGCCAGCAGCTTTCGCGAAGATACGCAGTATTTT

d_call: TRBD2
clone_size: -
cdr3_length: 15
j_call: TRBJ2-7
v_call: TRBV15
cdr3_aa: CATRETRGGWDEQYF
cdr3_nt: TGTGCCACCCGAGAGACCCGGGGGGGATGGGACGAGCAGTACTTC

d_call: TRBD1
clone_size: -
cdr3_length: 14
j_call: TRBJ2-7
v_call: TRBV28
cdr3_aa: CASSQTGGGHEQYF
cdr3_nt: TGTGCCAGCAGTCAGACAGGGGGCGGACACGAGCAGTACTTC

d_call: -
clone_size: -
cdr3_length: 16
j_call: TRBJ1-1
v_call: TRBV5-1
cdr3_aa: CASSFQLGRGNTEAFF
cdr3_nt: TGCGCCAGCAGCTTTCAGTTGGGTAGAGGGAACACTGAAGCTTTCTTT

d_call: TRBD2
clone_size: -
cdr3_length: 14
j_call: TRBJ2-7
v_call: TRBV9
cdr3_aa: CASSAGLAGYEQYF
cdr3_nt: TGTGCCAGCAGCGCCGGACTAGCGGGCTACGAGCAGTACTTC

d_call: -
clone_size: -
cdr3_length: 15
j_call: TRBJ2-5
v_call: TRBV5-6
cdr3_aa: CASSGPEGPRETQYF
cdr3_nt: TGTGCCAGCAGCGGACCGGAAGGACCAAGGGAGACCCAGTACTTC

d_call: -
clone_size: -
cdr3_length: 14
j_call: TRBJ1-1
v_call: TRBV7-8
cdr3_aa: CASSLGGFTLEAFF
cdr3_nt: TGTGCCAGCAGTCTCGGGGGATTTACCCTTGAAGCTTTCTTT

d_call: -
clone_size: -
cdr3_length: 12
j_call: TRBJ1-5
v_call: TRBV29-1
cdr3_aa: CSVQGGGQPQHF
cdr3_nt: TGCAGCGTCCAGGGAGGTGGTCAGCCCCAGCATTTT

d_call: -
clone_size: -
cdr3_length: 11
j_call: TRBJ2-7
v_call: TRBV28
cdr3_aa: CASSSEEEKYF
cdr3_nt: TGTGCCAGCAGTTCCGAAGAAGAGAAGTACTTC

d_call: TRBD1
clone_size: -
cdr3_length: 14
j_call: TRBJ2-7
v_call: TRBV4-2
cdr3_aa: CASSRWTGGDEQYF
cdr3_nt: TGTGCCAGCAGCCGATGGACAGGGGGGGACGAGCAGTACTTC

d_call: TRBD1
clone_size: -
cdr3_length: 18
j_call: TRBJ1-1
v_call: TRBV6-8
cdr3_aa: CASSYTHTGTGGDTEAFF
cdr3_nt: TGTGCCAGCAGTTACACTCACACCGGGACAGGGGGCGATACGGAAGCTTTCTTT

d_call: TRBD1
clone_size: -
cdr3_length: 14
j_call: TRBJ2-7
v_call: TRBV2
cdr3_aa: CASSEGTGGPEQYF
cdr3_nt: TGTGCCAGCAGTGAAGGGACAGGGGGCCCCGAGCAGTACTTC

d_call: -
clone_size: -
cdr3_length: 14
j_call: TRBJ2-3
v_call: TRBV2
cdr3_aa: CASSVDEGPDTQYF
cdr3_nt: TGTGCCAGCAGTGTAGACGAGGGCCCAGATACGCAGTATTTT

d_call: -
clone_size: -
cdr3_length: 15
j_call: TRBJ1-5
v_call: TRBV2
cdr3_aa: CASTGTRGSNQPQHF
cdr3_nt: TGTGCCAGCACGGGGACAAGAGGGAGCAATCAGCCCCAGCATTTT

d_call: TRBD1
clone_size: -
cdr3_length: 15
j_call: TRBJ1-2
v_call: TRBV27
cdr3_aa: CASSLTGTVVGGYTF
cdr3_nt: TGTGCCAGCAGTTTAACGGGGACAGTAGTGGGGGGCTACACCTTC

d_call: -
clone_size: -
cdr3_length: 13
j_call: TRBJ1-1
v_call: TRBV5-1
cdr3_aa: CASSLTRGTEAFF
cdr3_nt: TGCGCCAGCAGCTTGACCAGGGGAACTGAAGCTTTCTTT

d_call: -
clone_size: -
cdr3_length: 12
j_call: TRBJ1-1
v_call: TRBV25-1
cdr3_aa: CASSKGDTEAFF
cdr3_nt: TGTGCCAGCAGTAAGGGGGACACTGAAGCTTTCTTT

d_call: -
clone_size: once
cdr3_length: 13
j_call: TRBJ1-6
v_call: TRBV6-1
cdr3_aa: CATVGPFNSPLHF
cdr3_nt: TGTGCCACGGTCGGACCTTTTAATTCACCCCTCCACTTT

d_call: -
clone_size: -
cdr3_length: 14
j_call: TRBJ2-1
v_call: TRBV9
cdr3_aa: CASSPLLNGNEQFF
cdr3_nt: TGTGCCAGCAGCCCCCTTCTCAACGGGAATGAGCAGTTCTTC